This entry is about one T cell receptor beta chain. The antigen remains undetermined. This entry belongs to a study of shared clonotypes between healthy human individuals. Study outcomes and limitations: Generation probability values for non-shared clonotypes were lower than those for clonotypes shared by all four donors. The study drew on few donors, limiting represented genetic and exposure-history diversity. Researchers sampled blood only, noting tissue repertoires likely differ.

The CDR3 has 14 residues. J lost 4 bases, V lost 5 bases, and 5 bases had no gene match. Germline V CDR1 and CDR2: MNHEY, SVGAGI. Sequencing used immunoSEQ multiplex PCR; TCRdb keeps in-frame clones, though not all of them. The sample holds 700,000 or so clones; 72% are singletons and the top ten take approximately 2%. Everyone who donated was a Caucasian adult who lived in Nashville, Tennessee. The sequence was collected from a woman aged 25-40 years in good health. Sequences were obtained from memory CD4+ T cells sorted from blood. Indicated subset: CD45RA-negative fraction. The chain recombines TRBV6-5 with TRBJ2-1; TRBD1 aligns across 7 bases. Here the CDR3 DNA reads TGTGCCAGCAGTCTTTCCAGGGGGTACAATGAGCAGTTCTTC. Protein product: CASSLSRGYNEQFF.